The subject of this entry is one T cell receptor (beta chain). Its specific antigen is unknown. No clone much larger than this one lies a single base away; base qualities are absent. This entry belongs to a study of blood T cell repertoires in COVID-19 (dated by TCRdb to 2020 to 2021). For context, the study as a whole: Collaborator samples came from the United States, Italy and Spain and covered acute and convalescent phases of COVID-19. The samples were drawn from the first 160 participants of the ongoing ImmuneRACE study and from some 1,300 subjects provided by 6 global collaborators. Where available, HLA class I and class II types were taken from metadata supplied by the sample provider and were not determined by assay-based typing. A freely available public database, intended as a resource for researchers studying the immune response to SARS-CoV-2, is where the repertoires were released. The prospective study material was composed of cDNA or gDNA derived from T cells, B-cell-depleted T cells, or PBMCs. Deeply sampled blood TCRbeta repertoires from subjects exposed to, actively infected with, or recovered from COVID-19 were included in the dataset. Nearly every sample came with metadata listing a de-identified subject ID, COVID-19 status, age in years and sex. Points the paper makes about the study in general: Clinical and demographic metadata were provided uncurated, with the amount varying by source and participant.

Collaborating institutions collected whole blood in K2EDTA tubes following their own protocols. Collaborator samples were shipped for TCRbeta analysis as frozen whole blood, isolated PBMCs, or DNA extracted from either sample type. The germline V gene gives CDR1 as SQVTM and CDR2 as ANQGSEA. Germline trimming: 6 bases from V, 3 bases from J; junction bases outside gene matches: 16. The CDR3 measures 16 amino acids from cysteine to phenylalanine. Left in the record is the CDR3 DNA by itself, 48 bases read in frame from the first base. TCRbeta CDR3 regions were amplified from genomic DNA using the immunoSEQ Assay, a bias-controlled multiplex PCR. The original pipeline was this. The number of nucleated cells in each sample was estimated from the amplification of reference gene primers within the assay. To quantify the absolute abundance of each unique TCRbeta CDR3 rearrangement, sequence reads were collapsed and filtered. For each sample, productive Simpson clonality was calculated by taking the square root of Simpson's diversity index across productive rearrangements. The clones in this table, taken by TCRdb from immuneACCESS, are in-frame only. Not every clone is retained; where verified, under half of the shortfall comes from an unresolved V gene, and the cause of the rest is unknown. That table gives V, J and clone size, and the DNA gave D and trimming. This sample lists about 110,000 clones; 88% were detected once. The ten largest account for 3% to 4% of the sample.

The V and J segments used are TRBV29-1 and TRBJ1-2, with 7 bases matching TRBD1. The clonotype was recovered from a woman between 50 and 59 years old with acute or convalescent COVID-19. The sample was peripheral blood. The CDR3: CSVHPGGENLHYGYTF. DNA sequence: TGCAGCGTACACCCAGGGGGTGAGAACCTCCACTATGGCTACACCTTC.